The clone carrying this T cell receptor beta chain was observed a handful of times. Its antigen is unidentified. Assay: immunoSEQ multiplex PCR; the TCRdb copy retains only in-frame clones and omits some. The table includes roughly 130,000 clones, roughly 88% detected once. The sample originates from a study of T cell responses to AZD1222 COVID-19 vaccine. Study in general: Pooling was applied to second doses at about 4 or about 12 weeks. Study findings and constraints: Researchers report vaccine-associated CD4 TCRs spanning spike, with dominance at 160-218 and 743-854. In a largely white British group with more females than males, clonal diversity was possibly underestimated. Nearly half of unique spike-specific TCRs reportedly avoided B.1.351 and B.1.1.7 mutated regions.

Trimming shortened V by 0 bases and J by 4 bases, and 16 bases separated the two germline ends. The CDR3 contains 18 residues. Germline values: CDR1 LGHNA, CDR2 YNFKEQ. This receptor was identified in an adult in good health. Sequences were derived from peripheral blood, sampled on day 0 of AZD1222 vaccination. The V and J genes are TRBV4-2 and TRBJ1-6; D might be TRBD1 (6 bases). CDR3: CASSQESYGGAYNSPLHF. CDR3 nucleotide sequence: TGTGCCAGCAGCCAAGAATCGTACGGGGGCGCGTATAATTCACCCCTCCACTTT.